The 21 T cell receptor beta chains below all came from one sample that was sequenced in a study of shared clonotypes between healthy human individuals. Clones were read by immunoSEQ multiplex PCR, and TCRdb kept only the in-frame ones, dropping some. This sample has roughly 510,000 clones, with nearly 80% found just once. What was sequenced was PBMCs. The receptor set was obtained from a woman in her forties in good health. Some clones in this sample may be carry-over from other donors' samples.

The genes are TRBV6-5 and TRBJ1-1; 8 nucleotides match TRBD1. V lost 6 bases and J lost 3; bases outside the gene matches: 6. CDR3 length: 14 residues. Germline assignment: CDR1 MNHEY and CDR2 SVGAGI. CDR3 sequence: CASRSRDRHTEAFF. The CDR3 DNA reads TGTGCCAGCAGATCACGGGACAGGCACACTGAAGCTTTCTTT.

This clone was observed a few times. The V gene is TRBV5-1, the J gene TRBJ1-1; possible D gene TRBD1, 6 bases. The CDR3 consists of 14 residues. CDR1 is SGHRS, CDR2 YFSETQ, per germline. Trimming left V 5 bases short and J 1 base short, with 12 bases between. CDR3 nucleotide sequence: TGCGCCAGCAGATTCTCGGGACAGAACACTGAAGCTTTCTTT. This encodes CASRFSGQNTEAFF.

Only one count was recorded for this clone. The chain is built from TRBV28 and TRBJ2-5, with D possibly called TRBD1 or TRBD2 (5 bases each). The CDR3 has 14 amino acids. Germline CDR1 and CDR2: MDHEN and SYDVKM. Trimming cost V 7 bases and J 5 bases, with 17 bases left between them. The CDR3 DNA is TGTGCCAGCATTCCGCTTCAGGGAGCGGAGACCCAGTACTTC. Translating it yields CASIPLQGAETQYF.

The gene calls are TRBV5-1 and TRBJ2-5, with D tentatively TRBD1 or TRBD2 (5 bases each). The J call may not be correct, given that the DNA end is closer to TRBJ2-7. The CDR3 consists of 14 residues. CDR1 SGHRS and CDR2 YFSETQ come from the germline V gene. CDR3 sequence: CASSLAVGEYEQYF. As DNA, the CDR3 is TGCGCCAGCAGCTTGGCCGTAGGGGAGTACGAGCAGTACTTC.

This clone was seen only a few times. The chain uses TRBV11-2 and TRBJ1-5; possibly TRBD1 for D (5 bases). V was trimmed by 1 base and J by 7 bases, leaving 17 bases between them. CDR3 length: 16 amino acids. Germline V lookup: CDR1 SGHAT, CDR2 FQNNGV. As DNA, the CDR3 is TGTGCCAGCAGCTTAGTCTTGGGGGGGAATAACCAGCCCCAGCATTTT. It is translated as CASSLVLGGNNQPQHF.

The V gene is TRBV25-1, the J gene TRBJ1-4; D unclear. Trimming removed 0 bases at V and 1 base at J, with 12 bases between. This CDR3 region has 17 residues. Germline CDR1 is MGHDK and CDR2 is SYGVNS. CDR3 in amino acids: CASSEYFEAGTNEKLFF. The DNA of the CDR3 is TGTGCCAGCAGTGAATATTTTGAAGCGGGAACTAATGAAAAACTGTTTTTT.

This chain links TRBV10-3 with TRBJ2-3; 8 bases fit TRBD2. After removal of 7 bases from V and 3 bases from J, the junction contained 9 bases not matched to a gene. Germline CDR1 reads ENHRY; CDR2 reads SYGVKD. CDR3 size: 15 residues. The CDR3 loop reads CAIKARGGGTDTQYF. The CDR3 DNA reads TGTGCCATCAAGGCTCGGGGGGGTGGGACAGATACGCAGTATTTT.

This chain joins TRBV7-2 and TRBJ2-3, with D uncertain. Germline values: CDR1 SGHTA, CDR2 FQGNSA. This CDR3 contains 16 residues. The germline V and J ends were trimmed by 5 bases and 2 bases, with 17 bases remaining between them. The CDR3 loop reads CASSPQSVGPTDTQYF. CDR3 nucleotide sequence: TGTGCCAGCAGCCCCCAGTCGGTAGGGCCCACAGATACGCAGTATTTT.

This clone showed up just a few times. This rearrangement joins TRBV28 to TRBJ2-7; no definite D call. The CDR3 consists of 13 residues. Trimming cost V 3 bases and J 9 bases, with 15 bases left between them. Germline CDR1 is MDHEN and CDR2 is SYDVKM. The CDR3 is CASSLATDSVQYF. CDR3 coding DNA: TGTGCCAGCAGTTTGGCAACAGATTCCGTGCAGTACTTC.

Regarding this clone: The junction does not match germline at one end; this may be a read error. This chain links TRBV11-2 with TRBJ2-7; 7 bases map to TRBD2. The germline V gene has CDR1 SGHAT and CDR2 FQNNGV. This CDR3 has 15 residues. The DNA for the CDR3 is TGTGCCGGCAGCCCCCGGGCGGGAGTGACCTACGAGCAGTACTTC. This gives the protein CAGSPRAGVTYEQYF.

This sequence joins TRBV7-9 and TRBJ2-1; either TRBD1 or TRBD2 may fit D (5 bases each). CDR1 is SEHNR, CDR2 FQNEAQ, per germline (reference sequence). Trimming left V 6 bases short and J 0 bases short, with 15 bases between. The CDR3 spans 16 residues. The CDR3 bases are TGTGCCAGCAGTACAACTAGTGGGGCCTCCTACAATGAGCAGTTCTTC. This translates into CASSTTSGASYNEQFF.

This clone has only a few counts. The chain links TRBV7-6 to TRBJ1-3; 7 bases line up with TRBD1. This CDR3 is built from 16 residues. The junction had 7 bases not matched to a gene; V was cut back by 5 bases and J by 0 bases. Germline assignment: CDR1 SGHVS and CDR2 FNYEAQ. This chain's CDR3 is CASSPARGPSGNTIYF. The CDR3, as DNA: TGTGCCAGCAGCCCAGCGAGGGGGCCCTCTGGAAACACCATATATTTT. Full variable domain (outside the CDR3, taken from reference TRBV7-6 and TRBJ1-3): GAGVSQSPRYKVTKRGQDVALRCDPISGHVSLYWYRQALGQGPEFLTYFNYEAQQDKSGLPNDRFSAERPEGSISTLTIQRTEQRDSAMYRCASSPARGPSGNTIYFGEGSWLTVV.

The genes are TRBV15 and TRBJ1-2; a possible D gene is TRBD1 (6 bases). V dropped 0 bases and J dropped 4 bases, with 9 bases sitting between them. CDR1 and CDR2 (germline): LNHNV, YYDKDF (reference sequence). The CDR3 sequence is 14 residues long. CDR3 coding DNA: TGTGCCACCAGCAGAGATGGACAGCCCTATGGCTACACCTTC. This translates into CATSRDGQPYGYTF.

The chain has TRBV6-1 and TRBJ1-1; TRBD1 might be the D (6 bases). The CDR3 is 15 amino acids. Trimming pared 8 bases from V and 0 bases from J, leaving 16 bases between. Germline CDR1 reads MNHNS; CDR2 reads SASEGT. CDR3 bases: TGTGCCAGCGGGGGGGCAGCTCAGATGAACACTGAAGCTTTCTTT. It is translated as CASGGAAQMNTEAFF.

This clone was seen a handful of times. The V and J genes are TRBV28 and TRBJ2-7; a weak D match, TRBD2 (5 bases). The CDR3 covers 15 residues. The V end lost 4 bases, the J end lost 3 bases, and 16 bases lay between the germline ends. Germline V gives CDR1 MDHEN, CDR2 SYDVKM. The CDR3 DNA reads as TGTGCCAGCAGTTCCCCTAAGCGGACGCTCTACGAGCAGTACTTC. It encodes CASSSPKRTLYEQYF.

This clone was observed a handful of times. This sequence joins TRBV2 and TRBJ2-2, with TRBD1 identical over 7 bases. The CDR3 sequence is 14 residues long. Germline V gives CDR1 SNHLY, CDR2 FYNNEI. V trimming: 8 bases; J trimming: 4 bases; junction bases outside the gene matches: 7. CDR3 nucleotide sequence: TGTGCCAGCCGACAGGGTGTCGGCACCGGGGAGCTGTTTTTT. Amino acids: CASRQGVGTGELFF.

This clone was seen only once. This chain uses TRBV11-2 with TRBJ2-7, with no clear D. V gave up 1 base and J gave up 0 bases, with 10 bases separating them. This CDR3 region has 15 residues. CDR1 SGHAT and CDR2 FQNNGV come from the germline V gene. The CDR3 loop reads CASSLVPGVSYEQYF. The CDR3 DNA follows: TGTGCCAGCAGCTTAGTCCCAGGTGTCTCCTACGAGCAGTACTTC.

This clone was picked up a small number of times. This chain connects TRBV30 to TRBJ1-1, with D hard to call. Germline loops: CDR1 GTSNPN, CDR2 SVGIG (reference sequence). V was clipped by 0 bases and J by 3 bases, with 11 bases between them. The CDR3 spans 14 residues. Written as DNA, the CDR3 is TGTGCCTGGAGTGTATCGGACCGATACACTGAAGCTTTCTTT. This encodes CAWSVSDRYTEAFF.

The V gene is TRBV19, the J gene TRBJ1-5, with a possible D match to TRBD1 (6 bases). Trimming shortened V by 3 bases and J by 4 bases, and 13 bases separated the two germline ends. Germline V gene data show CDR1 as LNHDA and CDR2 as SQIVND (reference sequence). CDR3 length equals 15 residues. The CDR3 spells CASSMGGAGNQPQHF. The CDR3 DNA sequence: TGTGCCAGTAGTATGGGGGGGGCAGGGAATCAGCCCCAGCATTTT.

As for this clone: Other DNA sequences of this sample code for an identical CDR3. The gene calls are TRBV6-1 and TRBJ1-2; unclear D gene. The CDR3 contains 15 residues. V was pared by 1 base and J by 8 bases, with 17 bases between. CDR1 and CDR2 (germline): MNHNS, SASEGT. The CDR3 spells CASSEGEWANRGYTF. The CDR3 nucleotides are TGTGCCAGCAGTGAAGGGGAGTGGGCCAACCGGGGCTACACCTTC.

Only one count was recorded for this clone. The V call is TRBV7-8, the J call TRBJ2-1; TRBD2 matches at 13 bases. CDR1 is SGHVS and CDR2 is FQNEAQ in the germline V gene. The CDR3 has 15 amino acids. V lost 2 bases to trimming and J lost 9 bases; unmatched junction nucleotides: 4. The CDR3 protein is CASSLWTSGSGEQFF. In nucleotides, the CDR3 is TGTGCCAGCAGCTTATGGACTAGCGGGAGCGGTGAGCAGTTCTTC.